This passage covers 2 T cell receptor beta chains from one sample sequenced in a study of tumor T cells in aggressive B-cell lymphoma. Sequencing was performed with immunoSEQ multiplex PCR; in TCRdb, only in-frame clones are kept and a portion is missing. The sample gives approximately 750 clones, roughly 90% of which show up once; 5% to 5.5% is in the top ten. Sequenced sample: tumor tissue. The receptors come from an adult with diffuse large B cell lymphoma.

V and J are TRBV7-3 and TRBJ1-1, with 8 bases matching TRBD1. Germline CDR1 reads SGHTA; CDR2 reads FQGTGA. The CDR3 spans 13 residues. The V segment lost 2 bases and the J segment 7 bases; nucleotides outside the gene matches: 3. CDR3 DNA: TGTGCCAGCAGCTTAGGACAGGGTCATGAAGCTTTCTTT. Its protein product is CASSLGQGHEAFF.

The chain is built from TRBV9 and TRBJ2-1; 10 bases agree with TRBD2. The CDR3 runs 15 residues. CDR1 and CDR2 from the germline V gene are SGDLS and YYNGEE. V lost 0 bases and J lost 7; bases outside the gene matches: 4. This CDR3 reads CASSVGGLAYNEQFF. Here the CDR3 DNA reads TGTGCCAGCAGCGTAGGGGGACTAGCGTATAATGAGCAGTTCTTC.